Listed here are 8 T cell receptor beta chains from one sample, sequenced in a study of T cells in Graves' hyperthyroidism and ophthalmopathy. Amplified regions were TCR beta CDR3 sequences from RNA transcripts. HTBI primers were used for first-round RT-PCR of the TCR CDR3. TCRdb independently ran MiXCR on the multiplex PCR reads; one entry per CDR3 protein. The sample consists of about 200,000 distinct CDR3 sequences, less than 20% of them appearing once. The sequencing sample was made of blood. These TCRs come from a woman aged 45-65 years with Graves' hyperthyroidism.

This clonotype was picked up many times. The chain combines TRBV20-1 with TRBJ2-7, with TRBD2 matching 10 bases. The CDR3 runs to 13 residues. Germline trimming cut 5 bases from V and 3 bases from J; bases unmatched to any gene: 4. Germline loops: CDR1 DFQATT, CDR2 SNEGSKA (reference sequence). CDR3 amino acids: CSAPGLANYEQYF. DNA of the CDR3: TGCAGTGCTCCGGGACTAGCGAACTACGAGCAGTACTTC.

This clonotype was detected many times. This chain connects TRBV25-1 to TRBJ1-2, with D maybe TRBD1 (6 bases). With 3 bases removed from V and 4 bases from J, the gap between germline ends came to 15 bases. This CDR3 is 15 amino acids long. Germline loops: CDR1 MGHDK, CDR2 SYGVNS. The DNA of the CDR3 is TGTGCCAGCAGTGATCTCAGGGGCTCGTTCTATGGCTACACCTTC. This gives the protein CASSDLRGSFYGYTF.

There are many counts of this clonotype. The rearrangement joins TRBV6-5 to TRBJ2-7; 9 bases are shared with TRBD2. The CDR3 length is 15 residues. The V gene end was trimmed by 2 bases and the J gene end by 0 bases; junction bases not matched to a gene: 2. The germline gives CDR1 MNHEY, CDR2 SVGAGI. CDR3 region: CASSYRAGGSYEQYF. The CDR3 DNA follows: TGTGCCAGCAGTTACCGAGCGGGAGGCTCCTACGAGCAGTACTTC.

In its sample, this clonotype was seen a few times. The V gene is TRBV9, the J gene TRBJ2-1; 9 bases are a match to TRBD2. Germline V lookup: CDR1 SGDLS, CDR2 YYNGEE. V dropped 3 bases and J dropped 5; count of bases not matched to a gene: 6. The CDR3 sequence is 15 residues long. The CDR3 DNA sequence: TGTGCCAGCAGCGCGAGGACTAGCGCCCACAATGAGCAGTTCTTC. The encoded protein is CASSARTSAHNEQFF. The full variable domain, rest sourced from reference TRBV9 and TRBJ2-1, is DSGVTQTPKHLITATGQRVTLRCSPRSGDLSVYWYQQSLDQGLQFLIQYYNGEERAKGNILERFSAQQFPDLHSELNLSSLELGDSALYFCASSARTSAHNEQFFGPGTRLTVL.

This rearrangement joins TRBV2 to TRBJ2-3; D is ambiguous. The length of the CDR3 is 13 residues. V was shortened by 8 bases and J by 4 bases, with 13 bases between the two germline ends. Germline V gene sequence: CDR1 SNHLY, CDR2 FYNNEI. The CDR3 reads CASCSQNADTQYF. CDR3 nucleotide sequence: TGTGCCAGCTGCTCTCAGAACGCAGATACGCAGTATTTT. The variable domain in full, completed from reference TRBV2 and TRBJ2-3, reads EPEVTQTPSHQVTQMGQEVILRCVPISNHLYFYWYRQILGQKVEFLVSFYNNEISEKSEIFDDQFSVERPDGSNFTLKIRSTKLEDSAMYFCASCSQNADTQYFGPGTRLTVL.

This clonotype was counted many times. J is TRBJ2-7 and V is TRBV13, with 9 bases matching TRBD2. V dropped 5 bases and J dropped 5; count of bases not matched to a gene: 13. The V gene's germline CDR1 is PRHDT and CDR2 FYEKMQ (reference sequence). CDR3 size: 16 residues. The chain's CDR3 is CASSPRVAGVRNEQYF. In DNA, the CDR3 is TGTGCCAGCAGCCCCCGGGTAGCGGGAGTACGGAACGAGCAGTACTTC.

The rearrangement links TRBV11-1 to TRBJ2-7; the D gene could be TRBD1 or TRBD2 (5 bases each). Germline assignment: CDR1 SGHAT and CDR2 FQDESV (reference sequence). The CDR3 extends over 15 amino acids. The V end was cut by 4 bases, the J end by 3 bases, with 16 bases between. CDR3 nucleotides: TGTGCCAGCAGCTCCCGGGGAAGGGGTAGCTACGAGCAGTACTTC. Protein product: CASSSRGRGSYEQYF. The variable domain in full, with the rest retrieved from reference TRBV11-1 and TRBJ2-7, is EAEVAQSPRYKITEKSQAVAFWCDPISGHATLYWYRQILGQGPELLVQFQDESVVDDSQLPKDRFSAERLKGVDSTLKIQPAELGDSAMYLCASSSRGRGSYEQYFGPGTRLTVT.

J is TRBJ1-4 and V is TRBV12-3 or TRBV12-4; 10 bases align to TRBD1. Trimming removed 0 bases from V and 7 bases from J; junction bases left unmatched: 5. The CDR3 spans 16 residues. The CDR3 protein is CASSLATGQGSEKLFF. DNA of the CDR3: TGTGCCAGCAGTTTAGCTACGGGACAGGGGAGTGAAAAACTGTTTTTT.